The TCR beta chain under discussion was sequenced for a study of shared clonotypes between healthy human individuals. Study information: Ranging from 18 to 49 in age, donors were a couple of women and three men.

Data came from immunoSEQ multiplex PCR; TCRdb stores just in-frame clones and leaves some out. The table has 950,000 to 1,200,000 clones, 60% to 80% seen once. The germline V gene has CDR1 LNHDA and CDR2 SQIVND (reference sequence). V lost 6 bases and J 5 bases, leaving 13 bases between the germline ends. This CDR3 contains 13 residues. As for this clone: In the same sample, other DNA sequences code for this CDR3.

Input material: memory CD4+ T cells from PBMCs. This sample's subset: CD45RA-negative fraction. The TCR sequence derives from a man in his late teens or twenties in good health. Some clones in this sample may be carry-over from other donors' samples. The chain couples TRBV19 to TRBJ2-5, with D perhaps given as TRBD1 or TRBD2 (5 bases each). CDR3 in DNA: TGTGCCAGTAGGGTTGGGGGAAGCGAGACCCAGTACTTC. Residues: CASRVGGSETQYF.